The 2 T cell receptor beta chains below come from one sample, sequenced in a study of regulatory T cells in long-lasting Graves disease. Described time point: persistent/refractory GD, antithyroid drugs over 5 years with positive TRAb. There was RNA extracted from PBMCs, and the TCR library was made from it. iRepertoire HTBI primers and Arm-PCR of CDR3 regions built TCR beta libraries. From the multiplex PCR reads, TCRdb called clonotypes with MiXCR, one entry per CDR3 protein. The sample gives fewer than 400,000 distinct CDR3 sequences, roughly a fifth of which show up once; roughly 27% is in the top ten. Here the sequenced sample was peripheral blood mononuclear cells (PBMCs), taken when the disease was refractory, from a patient treated with antithyroid drugs. All receptors come from a female donor with Graves disease.

The rearrangement joins TRBV20-1 to TRBJ1-4, with 10 bases that match TRBD1. Germline values: CDR1 DFQATT, CDR2 SNEGSKA (reference sequence). CDR3 length: 13 residues. The trim removed 6 bases at V and 10 bases at J, leaving 8 bases unmatched. CDR3 region: CSARDRGYGKLFF. The CDR3 DNA is TGCAGTGCCCGGGACAGGGGTTATGGAAAACTGTTTTTT.

The sample holds many counts of this clonotype. V is TRBV12-3 or TRBV12-4 and J is TRBJ1-4; D is possibly TRBD1 (5 bases). The germline V and J ends were trimmed by 6 bases and 7 bases, with 15 bases remaining between them. This CDR3 has 14 residues. The CDR3 nucleotides read TGTGCCAGCAGCCGAGGGGAGAGGGCTGAAAAACTGTTTTTT. Translating gives CASSRGERAEKLFF.